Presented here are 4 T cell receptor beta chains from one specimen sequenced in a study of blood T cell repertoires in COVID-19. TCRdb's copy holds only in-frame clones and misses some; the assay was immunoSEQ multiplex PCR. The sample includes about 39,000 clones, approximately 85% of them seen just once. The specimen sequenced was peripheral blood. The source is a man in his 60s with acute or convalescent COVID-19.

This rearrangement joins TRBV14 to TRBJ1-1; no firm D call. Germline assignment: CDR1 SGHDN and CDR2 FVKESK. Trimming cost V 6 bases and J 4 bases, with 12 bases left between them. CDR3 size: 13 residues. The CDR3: CASSPRGPTEAFF. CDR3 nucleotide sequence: TGTGCCAGCAGTCCGCGTGGGCCCACTGAAGCTTTCTTT.

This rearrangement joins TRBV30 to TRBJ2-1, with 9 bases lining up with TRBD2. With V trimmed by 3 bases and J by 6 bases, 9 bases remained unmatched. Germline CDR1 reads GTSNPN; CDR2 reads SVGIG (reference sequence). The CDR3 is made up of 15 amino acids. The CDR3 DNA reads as TGTGCCTGGAGCCCCCTCGCGGGAGGGAGCAATGAGCAGTTCTTC. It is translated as CAWSPLAGGSNEQFF.

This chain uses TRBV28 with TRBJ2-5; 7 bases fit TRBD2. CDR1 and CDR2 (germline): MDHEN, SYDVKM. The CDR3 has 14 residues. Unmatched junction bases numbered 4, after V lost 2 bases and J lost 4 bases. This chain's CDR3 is CASSLRGGRETQYF. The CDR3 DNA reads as TGTGCCAGCAGTTTAAGGGGAGGGAGAGAGACCCAGTACTTC.

The DNA of the CDR3 is TGTGCCAGTTGCAGGGAGGGGAATGAAAAACTGTTTTTT. It specifies CASCREGNEKLFF. The chain is built from TRBV19 and TRBJ1-4; D might be TRBD1 (5 bases). Trimming removed 8 bases from V and 5 bases from J, with 12 bases in between. The CDR3 contains 13 residues. Germline assignment: CDR1 LNHDA and CDR2 SQIVND (reference sequence).